This T cell receptor beta chain was observed in a study of molecular identifiers for immune sequencing clone quantification. Germline-derived CDR1 and CDR2 are SGHTS and YDEGEE. This CDR3 is built from 13 residues. J was trimmed by 6 bases and V by 4 bases; bases with no gene match: 3. Preparation of the bulk TCR libraries relied on previously described methods and listed TCR primers. TCRdb processed the PCR reads anew with MiXCR; each CDR3 protein has one entry. The data contain hundreds of thousands of distinct CDR3 sequences, around 25% of them seen just once; the ten biggest clones take up 0.78%. The authors gated naive CD8 T cells as CD8+CD4-CCR7+CD45RA+ for sorting. In the case of this clonotype: Antigen specificity is unknown.

Study-wide points: Clonotypes surpassing 20 RNA copies contained over 99% of effector molecules, versus under 1% in naive cells.

The chain employs TRBV5-8 and TRBJ2-2; 7 bases align to TRBD2. Sequenced sample: naive CD8+ T cells from blood, with Jurkat cell RNA spiked in. Regarding subset: FACS-sorted CD8+CD4-CCR7+CD45RA+ naive T cells. This sequence originates from a human donor in good health. Some libraries in this study had Jurkat cell RNA spiked in. The CDR3 is CASSPTSSGELFF. In nucleotides, the CDR3 is TGTGCCAGCAGCCCGACTAGCTCCGGGGAGCTGTTTTTT.